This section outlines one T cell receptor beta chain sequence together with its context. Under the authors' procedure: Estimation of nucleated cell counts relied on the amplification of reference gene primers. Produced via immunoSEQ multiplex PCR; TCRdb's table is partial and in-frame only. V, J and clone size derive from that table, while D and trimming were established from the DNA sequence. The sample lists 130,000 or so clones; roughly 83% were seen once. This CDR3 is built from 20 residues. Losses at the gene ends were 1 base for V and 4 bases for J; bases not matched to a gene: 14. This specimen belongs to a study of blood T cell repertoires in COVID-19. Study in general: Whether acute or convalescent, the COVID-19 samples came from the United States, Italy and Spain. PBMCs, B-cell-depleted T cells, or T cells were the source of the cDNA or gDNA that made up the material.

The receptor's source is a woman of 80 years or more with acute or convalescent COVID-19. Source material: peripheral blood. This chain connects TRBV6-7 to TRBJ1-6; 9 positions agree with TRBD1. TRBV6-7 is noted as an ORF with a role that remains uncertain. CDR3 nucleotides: TGTGCCAGCAGTTACTACCTGGACAGGGGAGGCCGACAATATAATTCACCCCTCCACTTT. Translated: CASSYYLDRGGRQYNSPLHF.